One sample yielded the 20 T cell receptor beta chains listed below, sequenced in a study of beta chain features in type 1 diabetes. Study findings and constraints: Type 1 diabetes patients had moderately but significantly shorter TCRB CDR3s in all four CD4+ subsets.

Isolated RNA was reverse transcribed in full, so expressed TCRB transcripts were sequenced. TCRdb's table, derived via immunoSEQ multiplex PCR, lists solely in-frame clones and lacks some. The sample lists hundreds of thousands of clones, about an eighth occurring once. These receptors are not linked to any known antigen. The sequencing sample was made of naive CD4+ T cells from blood. All receptors come from a man between 18 and 29 years old with type 1 diabetes.

This clone has only a few counts. DNA of the CDR3: TGTGCCAGCAGCTTACTCAGCGGTAATCAGCCCCAGCATTTT. Encoded protein: CASSLLSGNQPQHF. The V and J genes are TRBV7-2 and TRBJ1-5; no clear D gene. V was trimmed by 2 bases and J by 4 bases, leaving 9 bases between them. The CDR3 sequence is 14 residues long. Germline V gives CDR1 SGHTA, CDR2 FQGNSA. The whole variable domain, remainder taken from reference TRBV7-2 and TRBJ1-5, is GAGVSQSPSNKVTEKGKDVELRCDPISGHTALYWYRQSLGQGLEFLIYFQGNSAPDKSGLPSDRFSAERTGGSVSTLTIQRTQQEDSAVYLCASSLLSGNQPQHFGDGTRLSIL.

This clone turned up a few times. The chain has TRBV6-1 and TRBJ2-4; no clear D. With 8 bases removed from V and 9 bases from J, the gap between germline ends came to 14 bases. Germline loops: CDR1 MNHNS, CDR2 SASEGT. The CDR3 has 12 residues. DNA for the CDR3: TGTGCCAGCCTATGGGATCTTGGCATTCAGTACTTC. Its protein product is CASLWDLGIQYF.

This clone was seen more than once but under ten times. V and J are TRBV6-1 and TRBJ2-5; no clear D. The CDR3 runs 14 residues. Trimming cost V 3 bases and J 5 bases, with 13 bases left between them. In germline, CDR1 is MNHNS, CDR2 SASEGT. CDR3 sequence reads: CASSEARRWETQYF. The CDR3, as DNA: TGTGCCAGCAGTGAGGCTAGAAGATGGGAGACCCAGTACTTC.

This clone was seen a few times. The chain joins TRBV7-2 to TRBJ1-5; 7 nucleotides line up with TRBD1. The CDR3 spans 16 residues. With 4 bases clipped from V and 2 bases from J, the junction kept 8 bases outside the gene matches. The V gene's germline CDR1 is SGHTA and CDR2 FQGNSA. The CDR3 DNA follows: TGTGCCAGCAGCTCGGGCAGGGGGTCGGGCAATCAGCCCCAGCATTTT. Translating gives CASSSGRGSGNQPQHF.

The chain carries TRBV5-4 and TRBJ2-7; possibly TRBD1 for D (5 bases). The CDR3 extends over 14 amino acids. Germline assignment: CDR1 SGHNT and CDR2 YYREEE (reference sequence). The V end was cut by 5 bases, the J end by 5 bases, with 17 bases between. The DNA of the CDR3 is TGTGCCAGCAGGCCCTCACCAGGGCCCCACGAGCAGTACTTC. This translates into CASRPSPGPHEQYF.

This clone appeared a few times. The chain couples TRBV2 to TRBJ1-2; weak D call: TRBD1 (5 bases). V was shortened by 8 bases and J by 14 bases, with 24 bases between the two germline ends. The CDR3 length is 13 residues. Germline V gene lookup returns CDR1 SNHLY and CDR2 FYNNEI. The CDR3 DNA reads as TGTGCCAGCGGAAGCACCGGGACGGGGGTCGGGACCTTC. Its protein is CASGSTGTGVGTF.

This chain joins TRBV7-2 and TRBJ1-2; D is perhaps TRBD1 (5 bases). Deletions cut 1 base from V and 8 bases from J, with 14 bases between. The germline V gene has CDR1 SGHTA and CDR2 FQGNSA. The CDR3 is made up of 14 amino acids. CDR3 nucleotides: TGTGCCAGCAGCTTAGTCTATCAGGGCGGGGGCTACACCTTC. This encodes CASSLVYQGGGYTF.

This clone was detected only a few times. Other DNA sequences in this specimen translate into the identical CDR3. V gene TRBV18 combines with J gene TRBJ2-7; no firm D call. Trimming shortened V by 0 bases and J by 4 bases, and 4 bases separated the two germline ends. The CDR3 consists of 12 residues. Per germline, CDR1 KGHSH and CDR2 LQKENI. The CDR3 loop reads CASSPPTYEQYF. The CDR3 coding sequence is TGTGCCAGCTCACCACCTACATACGAGCAGTACTTC. Full variable domain (outside the CDR3, taken from reference TRBV18 and TRBJ2-7): NAGVMQNPRHLVRRRGQEARLRCSPMKGHSHVYWYRQLPEEGLKFMVYLQKENIIDESGMPKERFSAEFPKEGPSILRIQQVVRGDSAAYFCASSPPTYEQYFGPGTRLTVT.

The rearrangement uses TRBV25-1 and TRBJ2-1, with TRBD2 identical over 8 bases. This CDR3 has 13 amino acids. V lost 7 bases to trimming and J lost 5 bases; unmatched junction nucleotides: 4. From germline, CDR1 is MGHDK and CDR2 SYGVNS. In DNA form, the CDR3 reads TGTGCCAGCACCGGGGGGGCAGACAATGAGCAGTTCTTC. Protein: CASTGGADNEQFF.

This clone was counted a few times. The gene calls are TRBV30 and TRBJ2-2, with 7 bases identical to TRBD1. Germline loops: CDR1 GTSNPN, CDR2 SVGIG (reference sequence). The CDR3 contains 15 residues. Germline trimming cut 6 bases from V and 5 bases from J; bases unmatched to any gene: 12. CDR3 sequence: CACTEGALITGELFF. CDR3 in DNA: TGTGCCTGTACTGAGGGGGCCCTTATTACCGGGGAGCTGTTTTTT.

The rearrangement links TRBV27 to TRBJ1-3; D is possibly TRBD1 (5 bases). Germline V gene lookup returns CDR1 MNHEY and CDR2 SMNVEV (reference sequence). Trimming cost V 6 bases and J 0 bases, with 18 bases left between them. This CDR3 contains 17 residues. CDR3 residues: CASSRYGGGPSGNTIYF. CDR3 nucleotides: TGTGCCAGCAGCCGTTACGGTGGGGGTCCCTCTGGAAACACCATATATTTT.

The chain joins TRBV5-1 to TRBJ2-1, with 12 positions matching TRBD2. The CDR3 loop spans 15 amino acids. The J segment lost 9 bases and the V segment lost 4 bases, leaving 8 bases of the junction unmatched. Germline CDR1 and CDR2: SGHRS and YFSETQ. The CDR3 DNA reads TGCGCCAGCAGCCCTACTAGCGGGAGGCTAGCTGAGCAGTTCTTC. Residues: CASSPTSGRLAEQFF. Filled out from reference TRBV5-1 and TRBJ2-1, the complete variable domain reads KAGVTQTPRYLIKTRGQQVTLSCSPISGHRSVSWYQQTPGQGLQFLFEYFSETQRNKGNFPGRFSGRQFSNSRSEMNVSTLELGDSALYLCASSPTSGRLAEQFFGPGTRLTVL.

This rearrangement joins TRBV7-9 to TRBJ1-4; D remains ambiguous. This CDR3 has 12 amino acids. Germline loops: CDR1 SEHNR, CDR2 FQNEAQ (reference sequence). With 5 bases removed from V and 13 bases from J, the gap between germline ends came to 14 bases. The CDR3 reads CASSAAPEGLFF. The CDR3 DNA is TGTGCCAGCAGCGCCGCCCCCGAGGGACTGTTTTTT.

This chain links TRBV4-1 with TRBJ2-6; 7 bases map to TRBD1. In germline, CDR1 is MGHRA, CDR2 YSYEKL. V lost 2 bases to trimming and J lost 2 bases; unmatched junction nucleotides: 6. CDR3 length: 17 amino acids. This CDR3 reads CASSQLDRAPGANVLTF. CDR3 nucleotides: TGCGCCAGCAGCCAACTAGACAGGGCCCCTGGGGCCAACGTCCTGACTTTC.

This rearrangement joins TRBV2 to TRBJ2-3; D remains unclear. Germline assignment: CDR1 SNHLY and CDR2 FYNNEI. V lost 3 bases, J lost 0 bases, and 7 bases lay in between. This CDR3 has 14 residues. The CDR3 spells CASSDLWSTDTQYF. DNA of the CDR3: TGTGCCAGCAGTGATCTGTGGAGCACAGATACGCAGTATTTT.

This clone was counted only a few times. V and J are TRBV25-1 and TRBJ2-6; D is possibly TRBD1 (6 bases). The CDR3 spans 15 residues. Trimming stripped 8 bases from V and 0 bases from J, with 11 bases between. CDR1 is MGHDK, CDR2 SYGVNS, per germline. In DNA, the CDR3 is TGTGCCAGCGGGGGCCAGTACTCTGGGGCCAACGTCCTGACTTTC. This translates into CASGGQYSGANVLTF.

This clone occurred a few times. This chain connects TRBV19 to TRBJ1-2; D is uncertain. V was trimmed by 7 bases and J by 5 bases, leaving 14 bases between them. The CDR3 consists of 13 residues. Germline lookup yields CDR1 LNHDA and CDR2 SQIVND (reference sequence). CDR3 amino acids: CASTLGARYGYTF. CDR3 in DNA: TGTGCCAGTACCCTCGGTGCGAGATATGGCTACACCTTC.

This clone was recorded a few times. The chain carries TRBV6-5 and TRBJ2-7, with D unresolved. This CDR3 is 16 amino acids long. V lost 0 bases to trimming and J lost 2 bases, with 14 bases between them. Germline assignment: CDR1 MNHEY and CDR2 SVGAGI. In nucleotides, the CDR3 is TGTGCCAGCAGTTACTCGTACTCCCAATCCGCCTACGAGCAGTACTTC. It translates to CASSYSYSQSAYEQYF.

A remark on this clone: The junction and the germline gene differ at one end; a read error may be behind it. The rearrangement links TRBV7-7 to TRBJ1-2; TRBD1 is a possible D gene (5 bases). Germline assignment: CDR1 SSHAT and CDR2 FNYEAQ (reference sequence). The CDR3 length is 12 residues. The CDR3 DNA reads TGTGCTAGCAGCTTAGCAGGGAGCGGCTACACCTTC. It translates to CASSLAGSGYTF.

This clone was picked up a small number of times. The chain joins TRBV5-1 to TRBJ2-2, with D possibly being TRBD1 or TRBD2 (7 bases each). Trimming took off 3 bases at V and 4 bases at J, with 16 bases between the two ends. CDR3 length: 16 amino acids. Germline V CDR1 and CDR2: SGHRS, YFSETQ. CDR3 nucleotide sequence: TGCGCCAGCAGCTCTCCGGGACAGCGGGGCACCGGGGAGCTGTTTTTT. Its translation: CASSSPGQRGTGELFF.